The T cell receptor (beta chain) under discussion was sequenced for a study of blood T cell repertoires in COVID-19. Across the whole study: Acute and convalescent COVID-19 specimens originated in the United States, Italy and Spain. T cells, B-cell-depleted T cells, or PBMCs provided the cDNA or gDNA that served as material.

Seattle-derived patients entered the study during active infection and were followed longitudinally. Under the authors' procedure: From reference gene primer amplification, estimates of nucleated cell counts were derived. Data came from immunoSEQ multiplex PCR; TCRdb stores just in-frame clones and leaves some out. That table gives V, J and clone size, and the DNA gave D and trimming. This repertoire shows 200,000 to 250,000 clones, approximately 86% found once; its top ten account for about 1.3%. The germline V gene has CDR1 SGHNT and CDR2 YYREEE (reference sequence). The CDR3 consists of 15 residues. V was clipped by 4 bases and J by 0 bases; unmatched bases: 3.

This receptor was taken from a woman in her 30s with COVID-19, enrolled during active disease. The V and J genes are TRBV5-4 and TRBJ2-2; 7 nucleotides align to TRBD2. Sequenced sample: peripheral blood. The CDR3 sequence is CASSRGLTNTGELFF. The DNA for the CDR3 is TGTGCCAGCAGCCGGGGACTAACGAACACCGGGGAGCTGTTTTTT. The whole variable domain, filled in from reference TRBV5-4 and TRBJ2-2, reads ETGVTQSPTHLIKTRGQQVTLRCSSQSGHNTVSWYQQALGQGPQFIFQYYREEENGRGNFPPRFSGLQFPNYSSELNVNALELDDSALYLCASSRGLTNTGELFFGEGSRLTVL.